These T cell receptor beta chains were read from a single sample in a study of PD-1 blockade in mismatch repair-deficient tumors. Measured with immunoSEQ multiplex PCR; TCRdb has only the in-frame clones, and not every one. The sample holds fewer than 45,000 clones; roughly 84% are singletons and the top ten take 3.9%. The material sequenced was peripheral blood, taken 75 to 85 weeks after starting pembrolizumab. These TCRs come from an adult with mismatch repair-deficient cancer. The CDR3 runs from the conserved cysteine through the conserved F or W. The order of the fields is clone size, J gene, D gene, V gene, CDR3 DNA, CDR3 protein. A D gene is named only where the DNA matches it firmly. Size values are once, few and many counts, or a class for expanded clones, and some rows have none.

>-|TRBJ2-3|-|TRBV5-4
TGTGCCAGCAGCTTGTCGCGTGTCGGCGGCACAGATACGCAGTATTTT
CASSLSRVGGTDTQYF
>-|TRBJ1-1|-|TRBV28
TGTGCCAGCAGTTCGGCAGGAATGAACACTGAAGCTTTCTTT
CASSSAGMNTEAFF
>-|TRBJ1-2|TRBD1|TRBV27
TGTGCCAGCAGTCCCGACAGGGGGGCAAATGGCTACACCTTC
CASSPDRGANGYTF
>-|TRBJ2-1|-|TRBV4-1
TGCGCCAGCAGCCAAGATATAGGAGACTTTTTTGTTGAGCAGTTCTTC
CASSQDIGDFFVEQFF
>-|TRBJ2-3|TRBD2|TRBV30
TGTGCCTGGAGTGCTGACGGGGGGAGCGGCATCACAGATACGCAGTATTTT
CAWSADGGSGITDTQYF
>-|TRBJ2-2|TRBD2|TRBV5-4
TGTGCCAGCAGTCGACCTAGCGGGAGGTCCGGGGAGCTGTTTTTT
CASSRPSGRSGELFF
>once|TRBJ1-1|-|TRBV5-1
TGCGCCAGCAGCTTGGGCGCCTTGGGCACTGAAGCTTTCTTT
CASSLGALGTEAFF
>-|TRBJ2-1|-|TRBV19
TGTGCCAGTAGTATTTCGCGAAGCTCCTACAATGAGCAGTTCTTC
CASSISRSSYNEQFF
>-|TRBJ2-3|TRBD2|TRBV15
TGTGCCACCAGCAGTCTAGCGGGAGGCACAGATACGCAGTATTTT
CATSSLAGGTDTQYF
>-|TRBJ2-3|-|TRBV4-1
TGCGCCAGCAGCCGGCAGGGTCGAGACACAGATACGCAGTATTTT
CASSRQGRDTDTQYF
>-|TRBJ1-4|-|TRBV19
TGTGCCAGTAGTATAGTCGTCCAGGATGAAAAACTGTTTTTT
CASSIVVQDEKLFF
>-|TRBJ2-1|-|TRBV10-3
TGTGCCATCAGTGACCGGGACCCCTACAATGAGCAGTTCTTC
CAISDRDPYNEQFF
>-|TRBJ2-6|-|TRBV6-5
TGTGCCAGCAGCCGACGATTGCCGGTTGGCAACGTCCTGACTTTC
CASSRRLPVGNVLTF
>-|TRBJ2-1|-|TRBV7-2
TGTGCCAGCACCGGATGGGGGGCCCGTGGCGGGATAAGTTACAATGAGCAGTTCTTC
CASTGWGARGGISYNEQFF
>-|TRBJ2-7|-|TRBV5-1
TGCGCCAGCAGCTTGGAGGGGGCGGGAGGTTTAGACGAGCAGTACTTC
CASSLEGAGGLDEQYF
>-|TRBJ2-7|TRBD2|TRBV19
TGTGCCAGTAGTTCAGGACTAGCGGGTTCCTACGAGCAGTACTTC
CASSSGLAGSYEQYF
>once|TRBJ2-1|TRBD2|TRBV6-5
TGTGCCAGCAGTTCCACGAACTACCGGGAGGACAATGAGCAGTTCTTC
CASSSTNYREDNEQFF
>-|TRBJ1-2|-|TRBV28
TGTGCCAGCATCGGTAACTATGGCTACACCTTC
CASIGNYGYTF
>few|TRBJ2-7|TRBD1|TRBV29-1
TGCAGCGTCCATACGACAGGGGGCGGCGAGCAGTACTTC
CSVHTTGGGEQYF
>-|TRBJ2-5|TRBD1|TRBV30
TGTGCCTGGGACAGGGAAGAGACCCAGTACTTC
CAWDREETQYF
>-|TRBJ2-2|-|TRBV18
TGTGCCAGCTCACTCGACGGGGCCAGCAACACCGGGGAGCTGTTTTTT
CASSLDGASNTGELFF
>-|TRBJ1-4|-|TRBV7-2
TGTGCCAGCAGCTTAGGAGGGGAGGTTGAAAAACTGTTTTTT
CASSLGGEVEKLFF
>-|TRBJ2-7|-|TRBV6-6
TGTGCCAGCAGTTACTCCTGGACTGGGCCTGGCTACGAGCAGTACTTC
CASSYSWTGPGYEQYF
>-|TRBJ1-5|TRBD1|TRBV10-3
TGTGCCATCACCCCGGACAGGTATCAGCCCCAGCATTTT
CAITPDRYQPQHF
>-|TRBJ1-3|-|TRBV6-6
TGTGCCAGCAGGGTAGACAGGAGCTCTGGAAACACCATATATTTT
CASRVDRSSGNTIYF
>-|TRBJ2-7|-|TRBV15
TGTGCCACCAGCAGTGACGTATCCTACGAGCAGTACTTC
CATSSDVSYEQYF
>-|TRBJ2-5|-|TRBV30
TGTGCCTGGAGTGGGGGGACCCAAGAGACCCAGTACTTC
CAWSGGTQETQYF
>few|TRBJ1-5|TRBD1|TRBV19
TGTGCCAGTAGTATACCGACAGGGGGCTATAGCAATCAGCCCCAGCATTTT
CASSIPTGGYSNQPQHF
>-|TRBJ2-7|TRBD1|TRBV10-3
TGTGCCATCACCCGGGACAGCTCCTACGAGCAGTACTTC
CAITRDSSYEQYF
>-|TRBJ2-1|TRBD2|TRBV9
TGTGCCAGCAGCGTAGAAGGGACTAGCTCCAATGAGCAGTTCTTC
CASSVEGTSSNEQFF
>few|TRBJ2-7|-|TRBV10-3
TGTGCCATCAGTGGGGCCTACGAGCAGTACTTC
CAISGAYEQYF
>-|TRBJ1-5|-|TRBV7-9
TGTGCCAGCAGCTTAGTGTCACAGGGCAAGAATCAGCCCCAGCATTTT
CASSLVSQGKNQPQHF
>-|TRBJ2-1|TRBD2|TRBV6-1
TGTGCCAGCAGTGAAGAACTGTCTAGCGGAACGGCCTACAATGAGCAGTTCTTC
CASSEELSSGTAYNEQFF
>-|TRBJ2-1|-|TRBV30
TGTGCCTGGAGTGCCCCTGTCAAGGGGAATGAGCAGTTCTTC
CAWSAPVKGNEQFF
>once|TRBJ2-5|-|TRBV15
TGTGCCACCAGCCCCTTTCAGAAGACCCAGTACTTC
CATSPFQKTQYF
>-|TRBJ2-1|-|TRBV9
TGTGCCAGCAGCGTAGCGGTGAGCTCCTACAATGAGCAGTTCTTC
CASSVAVSSYNEQFF
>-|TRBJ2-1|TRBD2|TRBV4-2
TGTGCCAGCAGCCCGAGCGGAATGGCTAGCGGGAGGCCCCGGGACAATGAGCAGTTCTTC
CASSPSGMASGRPRDNEQFF
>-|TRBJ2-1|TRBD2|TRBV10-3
TGTGCCATCGCGGCTAGCGGGAGCTCCTACAATGAGCAGTTCTTC
CAIAASGSSYNEQFF
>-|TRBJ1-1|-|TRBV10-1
TGCGCCAGCAGTGTTGGCCGAGACACTGAAGCTTTCTTT
CASSVGRDTEAFF
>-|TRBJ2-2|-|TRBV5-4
TGTGCCAGCAGCTTGTGGGGCGGTTCGAACACCGGGGAGCTGTTTTTT
CASSLWGGSNTGELFF